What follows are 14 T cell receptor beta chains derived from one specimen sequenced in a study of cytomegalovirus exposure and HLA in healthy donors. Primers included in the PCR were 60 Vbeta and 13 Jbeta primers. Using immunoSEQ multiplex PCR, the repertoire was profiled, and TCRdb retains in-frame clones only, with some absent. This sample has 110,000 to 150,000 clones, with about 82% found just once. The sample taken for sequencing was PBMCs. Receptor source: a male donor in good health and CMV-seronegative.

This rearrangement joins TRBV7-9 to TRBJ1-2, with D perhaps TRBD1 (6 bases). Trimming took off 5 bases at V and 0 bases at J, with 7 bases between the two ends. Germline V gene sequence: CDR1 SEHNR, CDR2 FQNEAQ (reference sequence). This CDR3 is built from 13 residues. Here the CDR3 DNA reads TGTGCCAGCAGCCCAGGGGCTAACTATGGCTACACCTTC. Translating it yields CASSPGANYGYTF.

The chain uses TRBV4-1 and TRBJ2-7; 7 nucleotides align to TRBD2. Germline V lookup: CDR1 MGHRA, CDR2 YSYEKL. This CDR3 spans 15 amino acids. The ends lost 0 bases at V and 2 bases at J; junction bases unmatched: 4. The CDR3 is CASSQDAGRAYEQYF. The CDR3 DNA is TGCGCCAGCAGCCAAGACGCGGGGAGGGCCTACGAGCAGTACTTC.

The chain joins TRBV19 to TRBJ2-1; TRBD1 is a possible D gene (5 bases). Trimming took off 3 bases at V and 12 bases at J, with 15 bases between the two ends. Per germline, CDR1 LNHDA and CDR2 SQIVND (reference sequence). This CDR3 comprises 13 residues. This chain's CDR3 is CASSMTDTMGQFF. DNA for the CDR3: TGTGCCAGTAGTATGACAGATACAATGGGGCAGTTCTTC.

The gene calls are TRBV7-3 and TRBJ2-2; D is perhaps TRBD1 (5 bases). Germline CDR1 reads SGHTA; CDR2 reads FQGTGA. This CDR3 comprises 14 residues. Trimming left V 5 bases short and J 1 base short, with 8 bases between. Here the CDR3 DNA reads TGTGCCAGCAGCGGGCAGGGGAACACCGGGGAGCTGTTTTTT. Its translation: CASSGQGNTGELFF.

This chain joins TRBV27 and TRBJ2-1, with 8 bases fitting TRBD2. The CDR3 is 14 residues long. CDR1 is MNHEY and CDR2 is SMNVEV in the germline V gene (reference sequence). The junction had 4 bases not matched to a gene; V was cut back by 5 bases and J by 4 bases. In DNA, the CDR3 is TGTGCCAGCAGTCCGACTAGCGCATACAATGAGCAGTTCTTC. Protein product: CASSPTSAYNEQFF.

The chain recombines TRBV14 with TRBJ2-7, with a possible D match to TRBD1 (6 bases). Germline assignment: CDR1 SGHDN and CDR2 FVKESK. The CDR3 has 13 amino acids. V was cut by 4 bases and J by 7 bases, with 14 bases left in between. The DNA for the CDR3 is TGTGCCAGCAGCCCGTTTGGACAGCCGGAGCAGTACTTC. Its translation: CASSPFGQPEQYF.

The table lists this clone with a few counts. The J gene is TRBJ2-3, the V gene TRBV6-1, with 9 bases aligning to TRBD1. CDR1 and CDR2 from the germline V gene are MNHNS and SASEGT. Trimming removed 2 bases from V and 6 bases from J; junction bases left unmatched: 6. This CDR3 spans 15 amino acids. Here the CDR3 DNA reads TGTGCCAGCAGTGAAATAGGACAGGGGCGTGATACGCAGTATTTT. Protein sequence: CASSEIGQGRDTQYF.

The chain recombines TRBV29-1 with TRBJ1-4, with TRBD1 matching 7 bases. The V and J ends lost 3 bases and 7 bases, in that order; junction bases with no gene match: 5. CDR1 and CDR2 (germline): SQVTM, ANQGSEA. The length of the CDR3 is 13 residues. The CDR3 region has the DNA TGCAGCGTTGATCAGGGGGGAGGTGAAAAACTGTTTTTT. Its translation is CSVDQGGGEKLFF.

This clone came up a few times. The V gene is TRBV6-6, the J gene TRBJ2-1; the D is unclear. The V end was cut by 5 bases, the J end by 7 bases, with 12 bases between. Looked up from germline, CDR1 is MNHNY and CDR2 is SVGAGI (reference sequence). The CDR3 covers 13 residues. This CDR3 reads CASSKTEINEQFF. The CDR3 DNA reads TGTGCCAGCAGTAAAACAGAGATAAATGAGCAGTTCTTC.

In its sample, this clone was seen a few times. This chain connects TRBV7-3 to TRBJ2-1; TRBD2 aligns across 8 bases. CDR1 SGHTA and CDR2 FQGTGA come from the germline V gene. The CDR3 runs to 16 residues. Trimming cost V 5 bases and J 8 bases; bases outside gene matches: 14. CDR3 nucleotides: TGTGCCAGCAGCCTCCAACCGGGACTAGAAGTTGATGAGCAGTTCTTC. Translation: CASSLQPGLEVDEQFF.

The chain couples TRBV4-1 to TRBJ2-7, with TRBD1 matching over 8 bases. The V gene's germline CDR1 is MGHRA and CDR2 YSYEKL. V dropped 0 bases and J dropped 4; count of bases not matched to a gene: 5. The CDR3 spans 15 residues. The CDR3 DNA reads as TGCGCCAGCAGCCAAGATCCGGGACAGGTATACGAGCAGTACTTC. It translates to CASSQDPGQVYEQYF.

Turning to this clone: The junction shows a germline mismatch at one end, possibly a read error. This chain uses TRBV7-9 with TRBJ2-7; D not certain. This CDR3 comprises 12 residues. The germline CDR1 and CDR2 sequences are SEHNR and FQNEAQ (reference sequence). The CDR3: CSSSLVSDEQYF. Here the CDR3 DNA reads TGTTCCAGCAGCTTAGTCAGCGACGAGCAGTACTTC.

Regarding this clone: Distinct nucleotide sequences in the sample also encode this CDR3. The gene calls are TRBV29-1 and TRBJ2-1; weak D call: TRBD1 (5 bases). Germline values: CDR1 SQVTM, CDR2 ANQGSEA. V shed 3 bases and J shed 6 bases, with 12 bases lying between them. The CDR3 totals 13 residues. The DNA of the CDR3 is TGCAGCGTTGAGGGGCTAGGCCGCAATGAGCAGTTCTTC. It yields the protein CSVEGLGRNEQFF.

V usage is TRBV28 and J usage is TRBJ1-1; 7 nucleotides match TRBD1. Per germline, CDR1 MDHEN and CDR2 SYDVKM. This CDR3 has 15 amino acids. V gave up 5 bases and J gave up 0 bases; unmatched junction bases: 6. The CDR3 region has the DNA TGTGCCAGCAGTCCCGGGACAGCTATGAACACTGAAGCTTTCTTT. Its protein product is CASSPGTAMNTEAFF. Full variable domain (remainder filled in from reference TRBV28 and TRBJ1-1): DVKVTQSSRYLVKRTGEKVFLECVQDMDHENMFWYRQDPGLGLRLIYFSYDVKMKEKGDIPEGYSVSREKKERFSLILESASTNQTSMYLCASSPGTAMNTEAFFGQGTRLTVV.